The 24 T cell receptor beta chains below all came from one sample that was sequenced in a study of vaccination effects on CD4 cells after COVID-19. The data were produced by immunoSEQ multiplex PCR, yet TCRdb's version contains in-frame clones alone and is incomplete. Counted here are about 73,000 clones, 60% to 85% occurring once; the ten biggest clones make up over 9.5%. These receptors lack a known antigen. Antigen-specific CD4+ T cell clonotypes were called by their expansion after viral peptide-pool culture in ViraFEST. Following culture for more than 9 days, CD4+ T cells were isolated. People in the vaccine group had not been infected with SARS-CoV-2 before, and their nucleocapsid antibodies were negative. The starting material was CD4+ T cells from PBMCs cultured with SARS-CoV-2 spike peptides, obtained before COVID-19 vaccination. All receptors derive from a human donor who received a COVID-19 vaccine.

The chain joins TRBV9 to TRBJ1-2; 8 bases map to TRBD1. CDR1 and CDR2 (germline): SGDLS, YYNGEE. V shed 3 bases, J shed 4 bases, and the junction held 5 bases outside the gene matches. The CDR3 covers 14 residues. The CDR3: CASSGRTGSYGYTF. CDR3 DNA sequence: TGTGCCAGCAGCGGGAGGACAGGGAGCTATGGCTACACCTTC.

This chain joins TRBV18 and TRBJ1-2, with D possibly being TRBD1 (5 bases). V gave up 6 bases and J gave up 3 bases, with 17 bases separating them. The CDR3 is 15 amino acids. CDR1 is KGHSH and CDR2 is LQKENI in the germline V gene. The CDR3 spells CASSPGTADYYGYTF. Written as DNA, the CDR3 is TGTGCCAGCTCGCCCGGGACGGCGGACTACTATGGCTACACCTTC. The full variable domain, rest sourced from reference TRBV18 and TRBJ1-2, is NAGVMQNPRHLVRRRGQEARLRCSPMKGHSHVYWYRQLPEEGLKFMVYLQKENIIDESGMPKERFSAEFPKEGPSILRIQQVVRGDSAAYFCASSPGTADYYGYTFGSGTRLTVV.

The V call is TRBV7-9, the J call TRBJ2-1, with D tentatively TRBD1 (6 bases). This CDR3 spans 12 amino acids. The germline V and J ends were trimmed by 6 bases and 9 bases, with 12 bases remaining between them. CDR1 and CDR2 (germline): SEHNR, FQNEAQ (reference sequence). CDR3 protein: CASRPTGPEQFF. The CDR3 DNA reads TGTGCCAGCAGACCGACAGGTCCTGAGCAGTTCTTC.

CDR3 DNA: TGTGCCAGCAGTCCCTTAGGGACAGGGAATGGCTACACCTTC. This translates into CASSPLGTGNGYTF. The gene calls are TRBV28 and TRBJ1-2, with 9 nucleotides matching TRBD1. V lost 5 bases to trimming and J lost 6 bases; unmatched junction nucleotides: 7. The CDR3 is 14 amino acids. Looked up from germline, CDR1 is MDHEN and CDR2 is SYDVKM.

The CDR3 spells CATDRGTSPSGDTEAFF. CDR3 nucleotides: TGTGCCACCGACCGGGGGACCTCTCCCTCGGGTGACACTGAAGCTTTCTTT. This sequence joins TRBV19 and TRBJ1-1, with D possibly TRBD1 on 5 matching bases. CDR1 LNHDA and CDR2 SQIVND come from the germline V gene (reference sequence). V was cut by 10 bases and J by 3 bases, with 27 bases left in between. The CDR3 spans 17 residues.

The sample holds a few counts of this clone. The gene calls are TRBV5-6 and TRBJ2-1, with TRBD1 matching 9 bases. This CDR3 contains 15 residues. The germline V gene has CDR1 SGHDT and CDR2 YYEEEE. V was clipped by 4 bases and J by 4 bases; unmatched bases: 6. CDR3 protein: CASSSTGGQYNEQFF. DNA for the CDR3: TGTGCCAGCAGCAGTACAGGGGGCCAGTACAATGAGCAGTTCTTC.

This rearrangement joins TRBV6-6 to TRBJ2-2; D is ambiguous. Germline values: CDR1 MNHNY, CDR2 SVGAGI (reference sequence). The germline V and J ends were trimmed by 6 bases and 2 bases, with 7 bases remaining between them. CDR3 size: 13 residues. The CDR3 region has the DNA TGTGCCAGCAGCTTAAGTAACACCGGGGAGCTGTTTTTT. It yields the protein CASSLSNTGELFF.

This clone was picked up a small number of times. The genes are TRBV24-1 and TRBJ2-1, with D possibly being TRBD1 or TRBD2 (5 bases each). Between the trimmed V and J ends, which lost 4 bases and 7 bases, there was a span of 19 bases. Germline CDR1 is KGHDR and CDR2 is SFDVKD. The CDR3 covers 16 residues. The CDR3 is CATSDHGGGAGNEQFF. In DNA form, the CDR3 reads TGTGCCACCAGTGACCATGGGGGTGGGGCGGGTAATGAGCAGTTCTTC.

This clone occurred once. The gene calls are TRBV10-3 and TRBJ1-6, with a weak D call TRBD1 (5 bases). V was trimmed by 3 bases and J by 0 bases, leaving 21 bases between them. Germline loops: CDR1 ENHRY, CDR2 SYGVKD. The CDR3 length is 20 residues. Here the CDR3 DNA reads TGTGCCATCAGTGATGACCCTCGGGGGGGGATTAGCTCCTATAATTCACCCCTCCACTTT. Translating gives CAISDDPRGGISSYNSPLHF.

The chain has TRBV7-9 and TRBJ2-3; D is tentatively TRBD1 or TRBD2 (5 bases each). The CDR3 covers 16 residues. V shed 4 bases and J shed 6 bases, with 20 bases lying between them. CDR1 is SEHNR and CDR2 is FQNEAQ in the germline V gene (reference sequence). Here the CDR3 DNA reads TGTGCCAGCAGCTCGTTTTTAACCGGGGCTCAGGATACGCAGTATTTT. Protein: CASSSFLTGAQDTQYF.

This clone turned up a few times. The chain recombines TRBV30 with TRBJ1-2; 8 bases fit TRBD1. Germline V gives CDR1 GTSNPN, CDR2 SVGIG (reference sequence). V was clipped by 1 base and J by 3 bases; unmatched bases: 7. The CDR3 loop spans 15 amino acids. The CDR3 is CAWSEPADRDYGYTF. The CDR3 DNA follows: TGTGCCTGGAGTGAACCGGCGGACAGGGACTATGGCTACACCTTC.

The chain has TRBV5-1 and TRBJ2-2, with D perhaps matching TRBD2 (5 bases). From germline, CDR1 is SGHRS and CDR2 YFSETQ. CDR3 size: 16 residues. V dropped 0 bases and J dropped 2 bases, with 11 bases sitting between them. CDR3 bases: TGCGCCAGCAGCTTGGGCGCAGCGGTTAACACCGGGGAGCTGTTTTTT. Protein: CASSLGAAVNTGELFF. The whole variable domain, filled in from reference TRBV5-1 and TRBJ2-2, reads KAGVTQTPRYLIKTRGQQVTLSCSPISGHRSVSWYQQTPGQGLQFLFEYFSETQRNKGNFPGRFSGRQFSNSRSEMNVSTLELGDSALYLCASSLGAAVNTGELFFGEGSRLTVL.

The chain links TRBV9 to TRBJ2-2; a weak D match, TRBD1 (5 bases). Between the trimmed V and J ends, which lost 6 bases and 2 bases, there was a span of 17 bases. Germline CDR1 SGDLS, CDR2 YYNGEE. The CDR3 loop spans 16 amino acids. DNA for the CDR3: TGTGCCAGCACCGATCCCAGGACACATAACACCGGGGAGCTGTTTTTT. Translation: CASTDPRTHNTGELFF.

The chain employs TRBV3-1 (or the pseudogene TRBV3-2) and TRBJ1-6; 10 bases are shared with TRBD1. This CDR3 contains 16 residues. Germline V gives CDR1 LGHDT, CDR2 YNNKEL (reference sequence). V shed 4 bases, J shed 8 bases, and the junction held 8 bases outside the gene matches. The chain's CDR3 is CASSRVFGQGDSPLHF. CDR3 nucleotides: TGTGCCAGCAGCCGTGTCTTTGGACAGGGGGATTCACCCCTCCACTTT.

As regards this clone: The same CDR3 arises from other DNA sequences in this sample as well. The V gene is TRBV3-1 (or the pseudogene TRBV3-2), the J gene TRBJ1-3; no clear D gene. There are 13 residues in the CDR3. Germline V lookup: CDR1 LGHDT, CDR2 YNNKEL (reference sequence). Trimming pared 1 base from V and 4 bases from J, leaving 5 bases between. Here the CDR3 DNA reads TGTGCCAGCAGCCAAGGGTCAGGAAACACCATATATTTT. It specifies CASSQGSGNTIYF.

The gene calls are TRBV5-4 and TRBJ2-3; TRBD2 might be the D (6 bases). This CDR3 spans 16 amino acids. V lost 1 base to trimming and J lost 0 bases, with 12 bases between them. Germline V lookup: CDR1 SGHNT, CDR2 YYREEE (reference sequence). CDR3 in amino acids: CASSLSAGRSTDTQYF. The DNA of the CDR3 is TGTGCCAGCAGCTTGAGTGCGGGGAGGAGCACAGATACGCAGTATTTT.

The chain recombines TRBV4-3 with TRBJ2-2, with 8 bases fitting TRBD1. The CDR3 sequence is 17 residues long. Germline V gene lookup returns CDR1 LGHNA and CDR2 YSLEER. The junction had 8 bases not matched to a gene; V was cut back by 4 bases and J by 1 base. CDR3 region: CASSRGADRVNTGELFF. The CDR3 region has the DNA TGCGCCAGCAGCCGGGGGGCGGACAGGGTGAACACCGGGGAGCTGTTTTTT.

This chain joins TRBV6-5 and TRBJ2-5; 10 nucleotides line up with TRBD2. J was trimmed by 6 bases and V by 5 bases; bases with no gene match: 9. Germline V CDR1 and CDR2: MNHEY, SVGAGI. The CDR3 totals 15 residues. CDR3: CASSRIAGGMQTQYF. CDR3 DNA sequence: TGTGCCAGCAGTCGAATAGCGGGGGGAATGCAGACCCAGTACTTC.

J is TRBJ2-1 and V is TRBV11-3; tentatively, D is TRBD2 (5 bases). Germline lookup yields CDR1 SGHNT and CDR2 YENEEA. The CDR3 covers 15 residues. Trimming removed 0 bases at V and 6 bases at J, with 12 bases between. CDR3 DNA: TGTGCCAGCAGCTTAGACCGGGGAGCGTCCAATGAGCAGTTCTTC. Protein: CASSLDRGASNEQFF.

As DNA, the CDR3 is TGCAGCGTTGAAACCAGTCCTGGGGAGACCCAGTACTTC. This translates into CSVETSPGETQYF. The chain recombines TRBV29-1 with TRBJ2-5; D remains ambiguous. Trimming cost V 2 bases and J 5 bases, with 12 bases left between them. This CDR3 spans 13 amino acids. CDR1 SQVTM and CDR2 ANQGSEA come from the germline V gene.

This chain links TRBV4-1 with TRBJ1-2; D gene uncertain. The V gene lost 1 base and the J gene lost 3 bases, with 15 bases spanning the gap. CDR3 size: 16 residues. Germline V gene sequence: CDR1 MGHRA, CDR2 YSYEKL. The CDR3 region is CASSQVAGWVDYGYTF. As DNA, the CDR3 is TGCGCCAGCAGCCAAGTAGCGGGCTGGGTTGACTATGGCTACACCTTC.

This clone appeared a single time. The chain is built from TRBV6-4 and TRBJ1-1, with D uncertain. The V gene's germline CDR1 is MRHNA and CDR2 SNTAGT. V was trimmed by 6 bases and J by 5 bases, leaving 13 bases between them. The CDR3 is made up of 13 amino acids. In DNA form, the CDR3 reads TGTGCCAGCAGCGTTGAGAGCATGACTGAAGCTTTCTTT. Protein: CASSVESMTEAFF.

CDR3 protein: CASSEALGGFTDTQYF. CDR3 sequence (DNA): TGTGCCAGCAGTGAAGCGCTCGGCGGATTCACAGATACGCAGTATTTT. J is TRBJ2-3 and V is TRBV6-1; D not resolved. The CDR3 is 16 amino acids. The germline V gene has CDR1 MNHNS and CDR2 SASEGT. The ends were cut back, 0 bases at V and 2 bases at J, with 12 bases in the middle.

This chain uses TRBV9 with TRBJ1-6; D is uncertain. The CDR3 has 13 residues. Germline V gene lookup returns CDR1 SGDLS and CDR2 YYNGEE. The V end lost 0 bases, the J end lost 3 bases, and 1 base lay between the germline ends. For the CDR3, the DNA is TGTGCCAGCAGCGTAGACTATAATTCACCCCTCCACTTT. Translating gives CASSVDYNSPLHF.